The 20 T cell receptor beta chains below were found in one sample sequenced in a study of T cells after yellow fever vaccination. TCRdb analysed the 5' RACE reads with MiXCR anew, one entry per CDR3 protein. The sample yields around 600,000 distinct CDR3 sequences, 9% to 15% seen once. Here the sequenced sample was PBMCs, taken on the day of the yellow fever booster vaccination. All receptors derive from a man younger than 40 who received the YFV17D yellow fever vaccine.

The genes are TRBV4-3 and TRBJ1-5; 8 positions agree with TRBD1. The V and J ends lost 0 bases and 6 bases, in that order; junction bases with no gene match: 10. The CDR3 is made up of 17 amino acids. Germline V gene lookup returns CDR1 LGHNA and CDR2 YSLEER. CDR3 region: CASSQDGTGGAFQPQHF. Written as DNA, the CDR3 is TGCGCCAGCAGCCAAGATGGGACAGGAGGTGCCTTTCAGCCCCAGCATTTT.

This clonotype was seen repeatedly, ten times or more. V usage is TRBV6-2 or TRBV6-3 and J usage is TRBJ2-7; 12 bases are a match to TRBD2. The CDR3 is made up of 15 amino acids. In germline, CDR1 is MNHEY, CDR2 SVGEGT. J was trimmed by 6 bases and V by 10 bases; bases with no gene match: 13. The CDR3 DNA follows: TGTGCCACCATGGGGAGACTAGCGGGAGTAGTCGAGCAGTACTTC. This translates into CATMGRLAGVVEQYF.

This clonotype was seen a few times. The rearrangement joins TRBV12-3 or TRBV12-4 to TRBJ2-3; D gene unclear. The CDR3 has 13 amino acids. V was shortened by 6 bases and J by 4 bases, with 11 bases between the two germline ends. CDR3 coding DNA: TGTGCCAGCAGCCTGTTGGTGGCAGATACGCAGTATTTT. Protein: CASSLLVADTQYF.

In this sample, this clonotype turned up a few times. The gene calls are TRBV20-1 and TRBJ2-7; D unresolved. Deletions cut 0 bases from V and 0 bases from J, with 12 bases between. Germline V gives CDR1 DFQATT, CDR2 SNEGSKA (reference sequence). The CDR3 spans 15 residues. Written as DNA, the CDR3 is TGCAGTGCTAGAGATGACACATTTTACTCCTACGAGCAGTACTTC. Its protein product is CSARDDTFYSYEQYF.

The rearrangement joins TRBV20-1 to TRBJ1-1; a weak D match, TRBD1 (6 bases). V was shortened by 1 base and J by 7 bases, with 10 bases between the two germline ends. Germline CDR1 reads DFQATT; CDR2 reads SNEGSKA (reference sequence). This CDR3 is 12 amino acids long. CDR3 loop: CSARGTAVEAFF. CDR3 coding DNA: TGCAGTGCTAGAGGGACAGCGGTTGAAGCTTTCTTT.

The J gene is TRBJ2-7, the V gene TRBV6-1; 7 positions agree with TRBD2. This CDR3 spans 14 amino acids. Trimming removed 6 bases from V and 2 bases from J; junction bases left unmatched: 7. Per germline, CDR1 MNHNS and CDR2 SASEGT. The CDR3 nucleotides are TGTGCCAGCAGCCAAGCGGGGCTCACCTACGAGCAGTACTTC. Translating gives CASSQAGLTYEQYF.

This clonotype was found a few times. The V gene is TRBV19, the J gene TRBJ2-7; 7 nucleotides align to TRBD1. The CDR3 loop spans 14 amino acids. The germline CDR1 and CDR2 sequences are LNHDA and SQIVND (reference sequence). Trimming cost V 5 bases and J 3 bases; bases outside gene matches: 7. In nucleotides, the CDR3 is TGTGCCAGTAGTGGGGACAGAGTTAACTACGAGCAGTACTTC. Amino acid sequence: CASSGDRVNYEQYF.

V and J are TRBV5-1 and TRBJ2-3, with D possibly matching TRBD2 (5 bases). The CDR3 covers 15 residues. Trimming stripped 0 bases from V and 2 bases from J, with 10 bases between. Germline V lookup: CDR1 SGHRS, CDR2 YFSETQ. This chain's CDR3 is CASSLGTRFTDTQYF. As DNA, the CDR3 is TGCGCCAGCAGCTTGGGGACTCGATTCACAGATACGCAGTATTTT.

CDR3 DNA: TGTGCCAGCAGGCTTACTAGCGGGACCTACCGATACGAGCAGTACTTC. It is translated as CASRLTSGTYRYEQYF. The chain combines TRBV27 with TRBJ2-7; 10 bases map to TRBD2. The V and J ends lost 6 bases and 4 bases, in that order; junction bases with no gene match: 12. Germline values: CDR1 MNHEY, CDR2 SMNVEV (reference sequence). CDR3 size: 16 residues.

This clonotype was detected many times. J is TRBJ2-1 and V is TRBV2; no clear D. Germline V gene sequence: CDR1 SNHLY, CDR2 FYNNEI. CDR3 length equals 14 residues. Trimming removed 4 bases from V and 5 bases from J, with 12 bases in between. This chain's CDR3 is CASSVRTRNNEQFF. The CDR3 DNA is TGTGCCAGCAGTGTAAGGACGCGCAACAATGAGCAGTTCTTC.

This clonotype was seen a handful of times. This chain joins TRBV4-2 and TRBJ2-3; D unresolved. The germline gives CDR1 LGHNA, CDR2 YNFKEQ. This CDR3 has 16 residues. Trimming cost V 1 base and J 1 base, with 12 bases left between them. In DNA, the CDR3 is TGTGCCAGCAGCCAAGTTCTGGGGATGGGCACAGATACGCAGTATTTT. It translates to CASSQVLGMGTDTQYF.

The V call is TRBV14, the J call TRBJ2-1; TRBD2 might be the D (6 bases). CDR3 length: 14 amino acids. Trimming stripped 1 base from V and 13 bases from J, with 17 bases between. The germline gives CDR1 SGHDN, CDR2 FVKESK. In DNA, the CDR3 is TGTGCCAGCAGCCAAGTGCAAGCGGGCCTTGGTCAGTTCTTC. This translates into CASSQVQAGLGQFF.

In its sample, this clonotype was seen a few times. This rearrangement joins TRBV7-2 to TRBJ2-1; D unresolved. CDR3 length: 15 residues. CDR1 SGHTA and CDR2 FQGNSA come from the germline V gene. V shed 1 base and J shed 9 bases, with 16 bases lying between them. As DNA, the CDR3 is TGTGCCAGCAGCTTAGTCTCTAGTTATCAGCGTGAGCAGTTCTTC. Amino acid sequence: CASSLVSSYQREQFF.

This clonotype was recorded many times. V usage is TRBV11-2 and J usage is TRBJ2-6; 9 bases agree with TRBD1. This CDR3 contains 19 residues. Germline values: CDR1 SGHAT, CDR2 FQNNGV. J was trimmed by 4 bases and V by 2 bases; bases with no gene match: 12. CDR3 coding DNA: TGTGCCAGCAGCTTACGGGCTGGGACAGGGATGTTAGGGGCCAACGTCCTGACTTTC. Amino acids: CASSLRAGTGMLGANVLTF.

This clonotype was counted at least ten times. The rearrangement links TRBV20-1 to TRBJ2-7; the match to TRBD2 covers 9 bases. The ends lost 6 bases at V and 1 base at J; junction bases unmatched: 7. Looked up from germline, CDR1 is DFQATT and CDR2 is SNEGSKA (reference sequence). The CDR3 sequence is 14 residues long. The CDR3 reads CSASLAGVSYEQYF. Here the CDR3 DNA reads TGCAGTGCATCATTAGCGGGAGTATCCTACGAGCAGTACTTC.

The chain combines TRBV7-8 with TRBJ2-7, with no clear D. Germline-derived CDR1 and CDR2 are SGHVS and FQNEAQ. V lost 2 bases, J lost 6 bases, and 14 bases lay in between. CDR3 size: 14 residues. DNA of the CDR3: TGTGCCAGCAGCTTAACGGGTAACGTTTTCGAGCAGTACTTC. This gives the protein CASSLTGNVFEQYF.

The chain carries TRBV5-1 and TRBJ2-2; D call uncertain. The germline V gene has CDR1 SGHRS and CDR2 YFSETQ. The CDR3 sequence is 15 residues long. The V and J ends lost 3 bases and 2 bases respectively, with 11 bases between them. The DNA for the CDR3 is TGCGCCAGCAGCTCCCAGGCCCGTAACACCGGGGAGCTGTTTTTT. Residues: CASSSQARNTGELFF.

The V call is TRBV10-1, the J call TRBJ2-1; TRBD1 matches at 9 bases. Germline CDR1 WNHNN, CDR2 SYGVQD (reference sequence). The CDR3 consists of 15 residues. The trim removed 7 bases at V and 5 bases at J, leaving 9 bases unmatched. In DNA, the CDR3 is TGCGCCAGCACCGGGGGGACAGGGCCCCACAATGAGCAGTTCTTC. Residues: CASTGGTGPHNEQFF.

This chain uses TRBV19 with TRBJ2-7; D perhaps matches TRBD2 (6 bases). V shed 8 bases and J shed 5 bases, with 10 bases lying between them. Germline CDR1 is LNHDA and CDR2 is SQIVND (reference sequence). The CDR3 contains 11 residues. CDR3: CASQREDEQYF. The CDR3 nucleotides read TGTGCCAGTCAGAGGGAGGACGAGCAGTACTTC. The whole variable domain, filled in from reference TRBV19 and TRBJ2-7, reads DGGITQSPKYLFRKEGQNVTLSCEQNLNHDAMYWYRQDPGQGLRLIYYSQIVNDFQKGDIAEGYSVSREKKESFPLTVTSAQKNPTAFYLCASQREDEQYFGPGTRLTVT.

This clonotype was picked up a small number of times. This chain connects TRBV29-1 to TRBJ2-7; 12 nucleotides align to TRBD2. Trimming cost V 4 bases and J 5 bases; bases outside gene matches: 3. There are 13 residues in the CDR3. Germline V gene sequence: CDR1 SQVTM, CDR2 ANQGSEA. CDR3 sequence: CSVGTSGTHEQYF. The CDR3 DNA sequence: TGCAGCGTTGGGACTAGCGGGACCCACGAGCAGTACTTC.